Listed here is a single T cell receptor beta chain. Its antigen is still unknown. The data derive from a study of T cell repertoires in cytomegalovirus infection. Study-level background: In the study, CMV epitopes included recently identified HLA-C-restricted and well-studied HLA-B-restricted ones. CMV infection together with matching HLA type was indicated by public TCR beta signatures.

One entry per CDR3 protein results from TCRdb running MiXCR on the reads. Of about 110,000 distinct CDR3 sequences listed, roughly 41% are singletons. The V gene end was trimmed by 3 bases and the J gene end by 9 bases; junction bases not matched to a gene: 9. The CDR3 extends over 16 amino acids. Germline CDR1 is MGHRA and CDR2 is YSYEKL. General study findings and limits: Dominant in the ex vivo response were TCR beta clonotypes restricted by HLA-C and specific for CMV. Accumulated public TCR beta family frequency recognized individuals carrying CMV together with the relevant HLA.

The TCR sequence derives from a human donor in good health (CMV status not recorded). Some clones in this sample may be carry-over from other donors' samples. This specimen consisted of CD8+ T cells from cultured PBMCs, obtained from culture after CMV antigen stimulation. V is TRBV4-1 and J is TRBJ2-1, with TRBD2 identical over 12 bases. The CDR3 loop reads CASSQTPGLAGSEQFF. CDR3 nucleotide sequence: TGCGCCAGCAGCCAGACGCCGGGACTAGCGGGCTCTGAGCAGTTCTTC.